This TCR beta chain was retrieved from a study of T cell responses to AZD1222 COVID-19 vaccine. Study information: Both about-4-week and about-12-week second-dose recipients were combined. Study-wide findings and caveats: The donors showed a predominance of white British ancestry and of females, with possible underestimation of clonal diversity. Recipients of AZD1222 seropositive at baseline numbered only 6 or 7. Two doses of AZD1222 preceded a rise in Spike-specific TCR breadth and depth.

The assay was immunoSEQ multiplex PCR, and TCRdb's table has in-frame clones only and misses some. This sample has about 83,000 clones, with 86% found just once. The CDR3 extends over 12 amino acids. Germline V gene sequence: CDR1 GTSNPN, CDR2 SVGIG (reference sequence). Trimming took 0 bases from V and 4 from J, leaving 7 bases between them. For this clone: What it binds is not known.

The sample was peripheral blood, taken on day 0 of AZD1222 vaccination. The chain is built from TRBV30 and TRBJ2-7; D remains unclear. The TCR was taken from an adult in good health. For the CDR3, the DNA is TGTGCCTGGAGTGTAGGGTCTTACGAGCAGTACTTC. Amino acid sequence: CAWSVGSYEQYF. The full variable domain, in which reference TRBV30 and TRBJ2-7 provide the parts outside the CDR3, is SQTIHQWPATLVQPVGSPLSLECTVEGTSNPNLYWYRQAAGRGLQLLFYSVGIGQISSEVPQNLSASRPQDRQFILSSKKLLLSDSGFYLCAWSVGSYEQYFGPGTRLTVT.